The 9 T cell receptor beta chains given below trace back to one sample, sequenced in a study of Graves' ophthalmopathy and Graves' hyperthyroidism. Amplified material comprised TCR beta CDR3 regions derived from RNA transcripts. HTBI primers were used in a first-round RT-PCR, which preceded a second-round multiplex PCR. One entry per CDR3 protein results from TCRdb running MiXCR on the multiplex PCR reads. Here the sample spans hundreds of thousands of distinct CDR3 sequences, about 16% being singletons. The sequencing input was peripheral blood. The source of these receptors is a woman younger than 35 with stable Graves' hyperthyroidism.

In its sample, this clonotype was seen many times. The V gene is TRBV25-1, the J gene TRBJ2-5; D ambiguous. The V end lost 0 bases, the J end lost 5 bases, and 16 bases lay between the germline ends. The CDR3 is 16 amino acids. CDR1 and CDR2 from the germline V gene are MGHDK and SYGVNS. As DNA, the CDR3 is TGTGCCAGCAGTGAATATAAGGCGGTTGGACGGGAGACCCAGTACTTC. It codes for CASSEYKAVGRETQYF.

A remark on this clonotype: Since a much larger clone is just one base distant, this may be a read error. The chain joins TRBV6-5 to TRBJ1-1, with 8 bases fitting TRBD1. The length of the CDR3 is 13 residues. Looked up from germline, CDR1 is MNHEY and CDR2 is SVGAGI. CDR3 nucleotides: TGTGCCAGCAGTTCCAGGGGGCCGACTGAAGCTTCCTTT. The encoded protein is CASSSRGPTEASF.

The CDR3 coding sequence is TGTGCCAGCAGCTTACCGGTCGGCCTTCTTAACTATGGCTACACCTTC. Encoded protein: CASSLPVGLLNYGYTF. This chain connects TRBV7-2 to TRBJ1-2; no clear D gene. This CDR3 has 16 amino acids. V was pared by 2 bases and J by 1 base, with 14 bases between. Germline CDR1 is SGHTA and CDR2 is FQGNSA.

This clonotype was seen at least ten times. The rearrangement uses TRBV15 and TRBJ1-1; D call uncertain. The CDR3 spans 15 residues. V lost 5 bases, J lost 2 bases, and 15 bases lay in between. In germline, CDR1 is LNHNV, CDR2 YYDKDF (reference sequence). The DNA for the CDR3 is TGTGCCACCAGCCCAGAGGCTACCCCAAACACTGAAGCTTTCTTT. As protein: CATSPEATPNTEAFF.

The chain combines TRBV6-1 with TRBJ1-2, with D perhaps matching TRBD1 (5 bases). This CDR3 has 13 amino acids. V lost 4 bases to trimming and J lost 5 bases, with 11 bases between them. Germline V lookup: CDR1 MNHNS, CDR2 SASEGT. The CDR3 protein is CASSVGARYGYTF. The CDR3 DNA reads TGTGCCAGCAGTGTCGGGGCCCGTTATGGCTACACCTTC.

This clonotype has at least ten counts. The chain links TRBV5-1 to TRBJ1-1; D remains ambiguous. The CDR3 extends over 15 amino acids. CDR1 and CDR2 from the germline V gene are SGHRS and YFSETQ. Deletions cut 3 bases from V and 2 bases from J, with 14 bases between. The CDR3 sequence: CASSWSAGLNTEAFF. CDR3 DNA sequence: TGCGCCAGCAGCTGGTCGGCCGGACTTAACACTGAAGCTTTCTTT.

This clonotype was picked up many times. The genes are TRBV24-1 and TRBJ1-2, with a possible D match to TRBD1 (5 bases). Trimming stripped 6 bases from V and 6 bases from J, with 22 bases between. CDR1 and CDR2 (germline): KGHDR, SFDVKD. The CDR3 runs to 16 residues. CDR3 loop: CATSQPQGGGDDGYTF. In nucleotides, the CDR3 is TGTGCCACCAGTCAACCCCAAGGCGGGGGTGATGATGGCTACACCTTC.

This clonotype was seen many times. The junction does not match germline at one end; this may be a read error. The rearrangement links TRBV7-9 to TRBJ1-1, with unresolved D. This CDR3 comprises 15 residues. The V gene's germline CDR1 is SEHNR and CDR2 FQNEAQ (reference sequence). The CDR3 sequence: CATRRWAGSNTDAFF. In nucleotides, the CDR3 is TGTGCCACCCGCCGATGGGCCGGGAGTAACACTGATGCTTTCTTT.

V gene TRBV20-1 combines with J gene TRBJ1-5; D is possibly TRBD1 (6 bases). Germline V lookup: CDR1 DFQATT, CDR2 SNEGSKA (reference sequence). The CDR3 length is 18 residues. The V end was cut by 1 base, the J end by 2 bases, with 21 bases between. The CDR3 DNA follows: TGCAGTGCTAGAGGTAGCTGGGGGCGGGTGGATGGCAATCAGCCCCAGCATTTT. This sequence encodes CSARGSWGRVDGNQPQHF.